A single sample gave rise to the 29 T cell receptor beta chains below, sequenced in a study of T cell clonality in common variable immunodeficiency. Sequencing was performed with immunoSEQ multiplex PCR; in TCRdb, only in-frame clones are kept and a portion is missing. Sampling found roughly 42,000 clones, none seen once. The specimen was peripheral blood mononuclear cells. Source of these receptors: a person between 18 and 69 years old in good health.

This clone has ten or more counts. The CDR3 extends 3 residues past the end of the read, so its final part is completed from the germline J gene. This chain joins TRBV5-1 and TRBJ1-2, with D possibly TRBD1 on 5 matching bases. Germline CDR1 SGHRS, CDR2 YFSETQ. CDR3 length: 13 residues. The CDR3 spells CASSPGQGEGYTF. CDR3 bases read: TGCGCCAGCAGCCCTGGGCAGGGTGAGGGC.

This clone was seen repeatedly, ten times or more. Incomplete CDR3 DNA: TGTGCCAGCAGCCCGGGGGGACTAGCGGGGGGCTCCTACAATGAG. Its protein is CASSPGGLAGGSYNE. In full, the CDR3 reads CASSPGGLAGGSYNEQFF. V gene TRBV4-2 combines with J gene TRBJ2-1, with 15 bases aligning to TRBD2. The missing CDR3 end, 3 residues past where the read stops, is filled in from the germline J gene. Unmatched junction bases numbered 4, after V lost 4 bases and J lost 0 bases. CDR1 LGHNA and CDR2 YNFKEQ come from the germline V gene. This CDR3 comprises 18 residues.

Ten or more counts support this clone. The read terminates 3 residues before the CDR3 end, so the remaining end is supplied by the germline J gene. This rearrangement joins TRBV30 to TRBJ2-7; TRBD1 matches 7 bases. Trimming took 2 bases from V and 6 from J; bases not matched to a gene: 7. Per germline, CDR1 GTSNPN and CDR2 SVGIG (reference sequence). The CDR3 has 13 amino acids. CDR3 amino acids: CAWSIPDRVEQYF. CDR3 DNA, as far as it was read: TGTGCCTGGAGTATACCCGACAGGGTCGAG.

There are many counts of this clone. The read ends 3 residues shy of where the CDR3 ends; the end is completed using the germline J gene. V and J are TRBV5-1 and TRBJ2-3; 7 bases align to TRBD1. The CDR3 runs 13 residues. Per the germline V gene, CDR1 is SGHRS and CDR2 is YFSETQ. J gave up 4 bases and V 4 bases, and 3 bases lay outside the gene matches. The covered CDR3 bases are TGCGCCAGCAGCACGACAGGGCCAGATACG. It is translated as CASSTTGPDT. The CDR3 as a whole reads CASSTTGPDTQYF.

This clone was counted many times. The CDR3 end falls 3 residues outside the read, so it is completed with the germline J gene. The chain couples TRBV9 to TRBJ2-7; TRBD2 matches 12 bases. The CDR3 totals 18 residues. CDR1 SGDLS and CDR2 YYNGEE come from the germline V gene. Trimming at V came to 0 bases and at J to 5 bases, leaving 12 bases not matched to a gene. The DNA read from the CDR3 is TGTGCCAGCAGCGTAGCGCCTTCTAGACTAGCGGGAGACGACGAG. This gives the protein CASSVAPSRLAGDDE. The entire CDR3 protein reads CASSVAPSRLAGDDEQYF.

There are many counts of this clone. Read sequence stops 3 residues before the CDR3 end, and the germline J gene provides the missing end. This chain connects TRBV19 to TRBJ1-2; unclear D gene. The CDR3 is made up of 16 amino acids. The germline CDR1 and CDR2 sequences are LNHDA and SQIVND (reference sequence). Deletions cut 0 bases from V and 2 bases from J, with 13 bases between. The CDR3 bases that were read are TGTGCCAGTAGTATAGATGTCAGTCGCCCAAACTATGGC. Translated: CASSIDVSRPNYG. The whole CDR3 sequence is CASSIDVSRPNYGYTF.

This clone was detected ten times or more. The read terminates 3 residues ahead of where the CDR3 ends, so the germline J gene completes it. The V and J genes are TRBV2 and TRBJ1-1; 8 bases are a match to TRBD1. The CDR3 has 13 residues. CDR1 SNHLY and CDR2 FYNNEI come from the germline V gene. CDR3 sequence: CASSIDWTGMAFF. The CDR3 DNA, read in part, is TGTGCCAGCAGTATAGATTGGACAGGGATG.

In its sample, this clone was seen many times. With the read ending 3 residues before the CDR3 end, the germline J gene is used to fill in that end. The rearrangement joins TRBV12-5 to TRBJ1-6, with 9 positions matching TRBD1. J was trimmed by 7 bases and V by 0 bases; bases with no gene match: 4. The V gene's germline CDR1 is LGHNT and CDR2 FRNRAP. CDR3 size: 16 residues. The sequenced CDR3 bases are TGTGCTAGTGGTTTGGTACTCGGACAGGGGAATTCACCC. Its translation is CASGLVLGQGNSP. Given in full, the CDR3 is CASGLVLGQGNSPLHF.

This clone has at least ten counts. The CDR3 end lies 3 residues beyond the end of the read and is filled in from the germline J gene. The rearrangement uses TRBV7-9 and TRBJ1-4; no definite D call. CDR3 length: 14 amino acids. Germline values: CDR1 SEHNR, CDR2 FQNEAQ (reference sequence). V lost 2 bases and J lost 4, with 8 bases in between. The sequenced CDR3 bases are TGTGCCAGCAGCTTATACAGCTATAATGAAAAA. It translates to CASSLYSYNEK. The complete CDR3 reads CASSLYSYNEKLFF.

This clone was recorded many times. The read ends 3 residues before the CDR3 terminus; that terminus is restored from the germline J gene. This chain joins TRBV5-4 and TRBJ2-7; perhaps TRBD2 as D (6 bases). Looked up from germline, CDR1 is SGHNT and CDR2 is YYREEE (reference sequence). V was trimmed by 1 base and J by 4 bases, leaving 15 bases between them. The CDR3 covers 15 residues. The part of the CDR3 DNA that was read is TGTGCCAGCAGCTTGAAAGGCGCGGGGCGTTACGAG. This sequence encodes CASSLKGAGRYE. The whole CDR3 region reads CASSLKGAGRYEQYF.

In this sample, this clone turned up many times. The read finishes 3 residues shy of the CDR3 end, and the germline J gene is used to complete it. The V call is TRBV5-4, the J call TRBJ2-5; 10 nucleotides match TRBD1. The ends lost 0 bases at V and 4 bases at J; junction bases unmatched: 3. The CDR3 consists of 15 residues. Per germline, CDR1 SGHNT and CDR2 YYREEE (reference sequence). Partial CDR3 DNA: TGTGCCAGCAGCTTGGCCAGGACAGGGGGAGAGACC. Translated: CASSLARTGGET. The whole CDR3 reads CASSLARTGGETQYF. The full variable domain, completed using reference TRBV5-4 and TRBJ2-5, is ETGVTQSPTHLIKTRGQQVTLRCSSQSGHNTVSWYQQALGQGPQFIFQYYREEENGRGNFPPRFSGLQFPNYSSELNVNALELDDSALYLCASSLARTGGETQYFGPGTRLLVL.

This clone was recorded at least ten times. Sequencing ends 3 residues short of the CDR3 end; the germline J gene provides the rest. V usage is TRBV4-2 and J usage is TRBJ2-1, with a tentative D call TRBD2 (6 bases). Germline-derived CDR1 and CDR2 are LGHNA and YNFKEQ. Trimming left V 1 base short and J 8 bases short, with 6 bases between. This CDR3 is 12 amino acids long. This CDR3 reads CASSQAGDEQFF. CDR3 DNA, as far as it was read: TGTGCCAGCAGCCAAGCGGGGGATGAG.

This clone was counted at least ten times. The read ends 3 residues early relative to the CDR3; the germline J gene fills the gap. The V and J genes are TRBV20-1 and TRBJ1-6; D is uncertain. This CDR3 is built from 17 residues. The V gene lost 0 bases and the J gene lost 9 bases, with 21 bases spanning the gap. Germline CDR1 and CDR2: DFQATT and SNEGSKA (reference sequence). CDR3 amino acids: CSARDQATTLRGSPLHF. The CDR3 bases that were read are TGCAGTGCTAGAGATCAGGCGACGACGTTAAGAGGTTCACCC.

As to this clone: The DNA ends 3 residues before the CDR3 does, and the rest of the CDR3 is filled in from the germline J gene. This chain links TRBV2 with TRBJ1-6; unclear D gene. Per germline, CDR1 SNHLY and CDR2 FYNNEI. The CDR3 consists of 15 residues. V dropped 8 bases and J dropped 4 bases, with 15 bases sitting between them. The CDR3 bases that were read are TGTGCCAGCGGAGCCGGACGGGGATATAATTCACCC. Its translation: CASGAGRGYNSP. The complete CDR3 reads CASGAGRGYNSPLHF.

This clone was found many times. With the read ending 3 residues before the CDR3 end, the germline J gene is used to fill in that end. The rearrangement uses TRBV30 and TRBJ1-6; perhaps TRBD1 as D (6 bases). Germline-derived CDR1 and CDR2 are GTSNPN and SVGIG (reference sequence). Trimming shortened V by 2 bases and J by 5 bases, and 7 bases separated the two germline ends. The CDR3 covers 13 residues. The CDR3 protein is CAWSPGDNSPLHF. CDR3 DNA, as far as it was read: TGTGCCTGGAGTCCAGGGGATAATTCACCC.

In its sample, this clone was seen many times. The read gets to within 3 residues of the CDR3 end, and the germline J gene fills in the rest. The rearrangement uses TRBV5-6 and TRBJ2-3, with D uncertain. The ends were cut back, 1 base at V and 0 bases at J, with 6 bases in the middle. Germline values: CDR1 SGHDT, CDR2 YYEEEE. This CDR3 spans 14 amino acids. CDR3 bases read: TGTGCCAGCAGCTTGATAGTTAGCACAGATACG. This encodes CASSLIVSTDT. The entire CDR3 is CASSLIVSTDTQYF.

At least ten counts were recorded for this clone. The CDR3 bases that were read are TGTGCCAGTAGTATGGCATGGAACACTGAA. Translating it yields CASSMAWNTE. The full CDR3 protein reads CASSMAWNTEAFF. The V call is TRBV19, the J call TRBJ1-1; no firm D call. The read gets to within 3 residues of the CDR3 end, and the germline J gene fills in the rest. V shed 3 bases and J shed 1 base, with 6 bases lying between them. Germline V gene sequence: CDR1 LNHDA, CDR2 SQIVND (reference sequence). The CDR3 is made up of 13 amino acids.

This clone was seen repeatedly, ten times or more. The read is 3 residues too short to cover the CDR3 end, so that end is filled in from the germline J gene. The gene calls are TRBV5-4 and TRBJ2-2, with 7 bases aligning to TRBD1. J lost 0 bases, V lost 0 bases, and 2 bases had no gene match. In germline, CDR1 is SGHNT, CDR2 YYREEE (reference sequence). The CDR3 is 16 amino acids. The CDR3 spells CASSLETGSNTGELFF. The covered CDR3 bases are TGTGCCAGCAGCTTGGAGACAGGGTCGAACACCGGGGAG.

Notes on this clone: At one end, the junction sequence differs from germline, possibly due to a read error. The CDR3 is cut off 3 residues early in the read; its end comes from the germline J gene. The V call is TRBV19, the J call TRBJ1-2; 8 nucleotides line up with TRBD1. The CDR3 runs 16 residues. Germline loops: CDR1 LNHDA, CDR2 SQIVND (reference sequence). The CDR3 is CTSSIVLDDRGKGYTF. Incomplete CDR3 DNA: TGTACCAGTAGTATAGTCTTGGATGACAGGGGCAAAGGC.

This clone was seen repeatedly, ten times or more. CDR3: CSARDITVGNTIYF. CDR3 DNA, as far as it was read: TGCAGTGCTAGAGATATCACGGTGGGAAACACC. The V gene is TRBV20-1, the J gene TRBJ1-3, with no clear D. The read gets to within 3 residues of the CDR3 end, and the germline J gene fills in the rest. The germline V gene has CDR1 DFQATT and CDR2 SNEGSKA (reference sequence). Deletions cut 0 bases from V and 4 bases from J, with 10 bases between. The CDR3 totals 14 residues.

This clone was detected ten times or more. Read sequence stops 3 residues before the CDR3 end, and the germline J gene provides the missing end. The chain is built from TRBV5-1 and TRBJ2-5, with D possibly matching TRBD2 (6 bases). The CDR3 consists of 16 residues. Germline CDR1 reads SGHRS; CDR2 reads YFSETQ. Trimming removed 1 base from V and 4 bases from J, with 17 bases in between. Partial CDR3 DNA: TGCGCCAGCAGCTTGAAGAGTCCCGGGACTTCAGAGACC. This translates into CASSLKSPGTSET. From start to end, the CDR3 is CASSLKSPGTSETQYF.

This clone was found many times. The read falls 3 residues short of the CDR3 end, and the missing part is taken from the germline J gene. The chain has TRBV4-2 and TRBJ2-3; TRBD2 matches at 15 bases. Germline V CDR1 and CDR2: LGHNA, YNFKEQ. Trimming removed 4 bases from V and 4 bases from J; junction bases left unmatched: 9. The CDR3 runs 18 residues. The covered CDR3 bases are TGTGCCAGCAGCCGAGGACTAGCGGGGGGGCGATTTGCAGATACG. It encodes CASSRGLAGGRFADT. Given in full, the CDR3 is CASSRGLAGGRFADTQYF.

This clone has ten or more counts. The read halts 3 residues ahead of the CDR3 end, with the missing end drawn from the germline J gene. V is TRBV7-6 and J is TRBJ2-3; D might be TRBD1 or TRBD2, each matching 5 bases. The ends were cut back, 9 bases at V and 0 bases at J, with 7 bases in the middle. This CDR3 region has 12 residues. CDR1 and CDR2 (germline): SGHVS, FNYEAQ. CDR3 in amino acids: CASEGSTDTQYF. The sequenced CDR3 bases are TGTGCCAGTGAGGGGAGCACAGATACG.

In its sample, this clone was seen many times. The read terminates 3 residues ahead of where the CDR3 ends, so the germline J gene completes it. V usage is TRBV7-6 and J usage is TRBJ2-5; 7 bases line up with TRBD2. There are 15 residues in the CDR3. V lost 6 bases, J lost 5 bases, and 12 bases stayed unmatched. Germline loops: CDR1 SGHVS, CDR2 FNYEAQ. The covered CDR3 bases are TGTGCCAGCAGACCCTTTGGGGGGGAAGGGGAGACC. This sequence encodes CASRPFGGEGET. The entire CDR3 reads CASRPFGGEGETQYF.

This clone was detected many times. The read gets to within 3 residues of the CDR3 end, and the germline J gene fills in the rest. This rearrangement joins TRBV5-1 to TRBJ2-7; 9 nucleotides agree with TRBD2. The CDR3 totals 18 residues. J lost 4 bases, V lost 2 bases, and 16 bases had no gene match. CDR1 and CDR2 from the germline V gene are SGHRS and YFSETQ. CDR3 loop: CASSFAGIKAGGLYEQYF. The DNA read from the CDR3 is TGCGCCAGCAGCTTTGCAGGAATAAAAGCGGGGGGCCTATACGAG.

Incomplete CDR3 DNA: TGCGCCAGCAGCTTCGGACAGGGGAACGGT. Translated, it gives CASSFGQGNG. The whole CDR3 sequence is CASSFGQGNGQYF. The V and J genes are TRBV5-1 and TRBJ2-4; 9 positions match TRBD1. The read comes to an end 3 residues before the CDR3 does, leaving the germline J gene to fill in the end. The CDR3 runs 13 residues. Germline V gives CDR1 SGHRS, CDR2 YFSETQ.

This clone was counted ten times or more. The read terminates 3 residues ahead of where the CDR3 ends, so the germline J gene completes it. The chain recombines TRBV10-3 with TRBJ2-5; D perhaps matches TRBD2 (6 bases). The CDR3 sequence is 13 residues long. Per germline, CDR1 ENHRY and CDR2 SYGVKD. Trimming removed 7 bases from V and 5 bases from J, with 14 bases in between. The CDR3 here is CAITSGLGETQYF. The DNA read from the CDR3 is TGTGCCATCACCAGCGGGCTCGGGGAGACC.

This clone occurred many times. The CDR3 goes on 3 residues after the read ends, and that part is filled in from the germline J gene. The V and J genes are TRBV6-1 and TRBJ2-2, with TRBD2 matching over 8 bases. CDR1 and CDR2 from the germline V gene are MNHNS and SASEGT. The CDR3 consists of 17 residues. V lost 0 bases, J lost 2 bases, and 5 bases stayed unmatched. The CDR3 loop is CASSEAAGLVNTGELFF. CDR3 DNA, as far as it was read: TGTGCCAGCAGTGAAGCGGCGGGACTAGTTAACACCGGGGAG.

At least ten counts were recorded for this clone. A read error may produce the germline difference seen at one junction end. The observed sequence ends 3 residues before the CDR3 terminus, with the missing tail filled in from the germline J gene. The chain links TRBV5-1 to TRBJ2-1, with 14 bases lining up with TRBD2. This CDR3 comprises 15 residues. The germline gives CDR1 SGHRS, CDR2 YFSETQ. CDR3: CARSRGTSGGGEQFF. The sequenced CDR3 bases are TGCGCCCGCAGCAGAGGGACTAGCGGGGGAGGTGAG. The full variable domain, in which reference TRBV5-1 and TRBJ2-1 provide the parts outside the CDR3, is KAGVTQTPRYLIKTRGQQVTLSCSPISGHRSVSWYQQTPGQGLQFLFEYFSETQRNKGNFPGRFSGRQFSNSRSEMNVSTLELGDSALYLCARSRGTSGGGEQFFGPGTRLTVL.